Reported below is one TCR beta chain. Template switching created a universal primer site, and the cDNA included unique molecular identifiers. MiXCR was run by TCRdb on the 5' RACE reads, yielding one entry per CDR3 protein. The sample yields about 210,000 distinct CDR3 sequences, 9.4% seen once. The data originate from a study of identical twins. V dropped 3 bases and J dropped 1 base, with 16 bases sitting between them. Germline V lookup: CDR1 MNHNS, CDR2 SASEGT. This CDR3 is built from 17 residues. Sequencing was done on a sample of memory (CD45RO+) T cells sorted from blood. The sequence derives from a young woman in good health. J is TRBJ2-4 and V is TRBV6-1; the D call may be TRBD1 or TRBD2 (6 bases each). The CDR3 region is CASSDVGGSWAKNIQYF. The DNA for the CDR3 is TGTGCCAGCAGTGATGTAGGGGGGAGTTGGGCCAAAAACATTCAGTACTTC.